This TCR beta chain originates from a study of blood T cell repertoires in COVID-19. The wider study: T cells, B-cell-depleted T cells, or PBMCs supplied cDNA or gDNA.

V lost 4 bases, J lost 5 bases, and 6 bases stayed unmatched. The CDR3 runs to 15 residues. The germline V gene encodes CDR1 SGHRS and CDR2 YFSETQ. Assay: immunoSEQ multiplex PCR; the TCRdb copy retains only in-frame clones and omits some. The top ten clones hold 3% to 4% of a sample with 300,000 to 400,000 clones, approximately 87% of them seen once. The specimen sequenced was peripheral blood. The chain links TRBV5-1 to TRBJ2-3, with 11 bases matching TRBD2. The origin of this receptor is a woman in her forties or fifties with active or convalescent COVID-19. The DNA of the CDR3 is TGCGCCAGCAGCGTTAGCGGGGGGGCTGAAGATACGCAGTATTTT. Protein product: CASSVSGGAEDTQYF.